The clone carrying this TCR beta chain was picked up one time. After extraction with the RNeasy kit, roughly 0.45 to 1 ug of the RNA was reverse transcribed using random hexamers. TCRdb re-analysed the immunoSEQ multiplex PCR reads in MiXCR, keeping a single row per CDR3 protein. Altogether about 150,000 distinct CDR3 sequences are present, 95% being singletons, with the ten largest covering 0.14% to 0.15%. This entry is derived from a study of CD8 T cells in Susac syndrome. CD8+ and CD4+ T cells from blood underwent TCR beta sequencing. CDR1 is MNHEY and CDR2 is SMNVEV in the germline V gene (reference sequence). The CDR3 contains 17 residues. The V and J ends lost 2 bases and 5 bases respectively, with 20 bases between them.

Material: CD8+ T cells from PBMCs. The chain links TRBV27 to TRBJ2-3; perhaps D is TRBD1 or TRBD2 (7 bases each). This receptor was obtained from a human donor with multiple sclerosis. The DNA for the CDR3 is TGTGCCAGCAGTTTAAGGGGGCTAGCGGAAGTGGTAGATACGCAGTATTTT. The encoded protein is CASSLRGLAEVVDTQYF.